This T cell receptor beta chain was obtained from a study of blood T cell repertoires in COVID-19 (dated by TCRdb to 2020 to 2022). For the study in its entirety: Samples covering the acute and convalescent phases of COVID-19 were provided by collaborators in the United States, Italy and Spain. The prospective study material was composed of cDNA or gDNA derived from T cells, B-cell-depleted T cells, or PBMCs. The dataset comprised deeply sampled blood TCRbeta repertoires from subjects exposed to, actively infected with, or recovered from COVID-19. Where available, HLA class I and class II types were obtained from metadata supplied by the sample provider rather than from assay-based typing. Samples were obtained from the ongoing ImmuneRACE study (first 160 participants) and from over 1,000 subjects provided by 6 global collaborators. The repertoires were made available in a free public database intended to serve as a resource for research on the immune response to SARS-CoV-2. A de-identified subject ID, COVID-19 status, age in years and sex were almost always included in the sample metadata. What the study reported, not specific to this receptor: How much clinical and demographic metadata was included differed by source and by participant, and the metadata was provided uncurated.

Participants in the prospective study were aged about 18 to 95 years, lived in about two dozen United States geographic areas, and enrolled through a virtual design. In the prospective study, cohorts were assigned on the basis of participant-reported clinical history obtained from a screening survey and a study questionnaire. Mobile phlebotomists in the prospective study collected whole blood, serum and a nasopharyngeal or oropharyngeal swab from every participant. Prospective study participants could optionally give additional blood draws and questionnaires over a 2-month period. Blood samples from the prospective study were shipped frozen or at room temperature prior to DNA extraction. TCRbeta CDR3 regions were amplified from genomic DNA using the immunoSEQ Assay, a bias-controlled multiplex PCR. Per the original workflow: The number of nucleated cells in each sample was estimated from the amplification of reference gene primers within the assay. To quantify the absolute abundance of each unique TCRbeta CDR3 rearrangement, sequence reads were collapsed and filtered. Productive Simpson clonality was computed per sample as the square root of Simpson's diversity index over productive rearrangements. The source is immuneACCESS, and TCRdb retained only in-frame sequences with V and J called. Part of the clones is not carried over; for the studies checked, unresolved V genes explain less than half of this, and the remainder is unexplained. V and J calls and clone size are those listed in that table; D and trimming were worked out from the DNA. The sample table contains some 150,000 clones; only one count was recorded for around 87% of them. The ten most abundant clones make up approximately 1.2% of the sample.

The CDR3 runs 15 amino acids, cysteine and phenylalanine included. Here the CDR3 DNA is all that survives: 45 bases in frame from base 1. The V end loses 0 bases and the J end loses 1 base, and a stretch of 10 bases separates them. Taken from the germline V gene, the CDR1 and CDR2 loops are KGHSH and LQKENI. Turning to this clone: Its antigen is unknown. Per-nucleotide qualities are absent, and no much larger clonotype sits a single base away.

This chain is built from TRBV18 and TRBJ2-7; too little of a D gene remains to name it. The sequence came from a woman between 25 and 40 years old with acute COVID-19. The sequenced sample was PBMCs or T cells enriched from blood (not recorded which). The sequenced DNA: TGTGCCAGCTCACCACCGTCCCAGAGGTCCTACGAGCAGTACTTC. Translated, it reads CASSPPSQRSYEQYF.